These T cell receptor beta chains were read from a single sample in a study of vaccination and CD4 T cells after COVID-19. TCRdb itself ran the PCR reads through MiXCR, one entry per CDR3 protein. The repertoire includes some 8,500 distinct CDR3 sequences, 45% to 55% of them detected once, and about 49% sits in the top ten. Which antigens these TCRs recognize remains unknown. Sequencing was carried out using CD4+ T cells from blood, cultured in vitro. Receptors originate from a human donor who had recovered from COVID-19. The conserved cysteine and the conserved F or W are not part of the CDR3 here. The order of the fields is J gene, V gene, CDR3 protein.

j_call: TRBJ1-1; v_call: TRBV20-1; cdr3_aa: SARLGQGTNTEAF
j_call: TRBJ1-3; v_call: TRBV10-3; cdr3_aa: AISRTGTRSGNTIY
j_call: TRBJ1-5; v_call: TRBV24-1; cdr3_aa: ATSDLGQGNQPQH
j_call: TRBJ2-1; v_call: TRBV2; cdr3_aa: ASRGPGQQF
j_call: TRBJ1-6; v_call: TRBV6-1; cdr3_aa: ASRGRTGFSYNSPLH
j_call: TRBJ2-1; v_call: TRBV2; cdr3_aa: ASRPRTSAYNEQF
j_call: TRBJ1-3; v_call: TRBV21-1; cdr3_aa: ASSSRDVIQKSSGNTIY
j_call: TRBJ2-5; v_call: TRBV7-9; cdr3_aa: ASRRTFLEGTQY
j_call: TRBJ2-5; v_call: TRBV21-1; cdr3_aa: ASSKGIETGEGETQY
j_call: TRBJ1-1; v_call: TRBV4-3; cdr3_aa: ASSQGVGGAF
j_call: TRBJ1-5; v_call: TRBV18; cdr3_aa: ASSRRTGGDQPQH
j_call: TRBJ1-4; v_call: TRBV7-9; cdr3_aa: ASSSRQPSNEKLF
j_call: TRBJ2-1; v_call: TRBV4-2; cdr3_aa: ASSQRQGAVNEQF
j_call: TRBJ1-1; v_call: TRBV19; cdr3_aa: ASSRLTEAF
j_call: TRBJ2-3; v_call: TRBV7-9; cdr3_aa: ASSQKGSTDTQY
j_call: TRBJ2-7; v_call: TRBV5-1; cdr3_aa: ASSSVSGDSYEQY
j_call: TRBJ1-1; v_call: TRBV6-5; cdr3_aa: ASSLQGCTEAF
j_call: TRBJ1-6; v_call: TRBV4-1; cdr3_aa: ASSPQVERNSPLH
j_call: TRBJ1-6; v_call: TRBV20-1; cdr3_aa: SARVGTADSPLH
j_call: TRBJ2-5; v_call: TRBV4-1; cdr3_aa: ASSLGGVEETQY
j_call: TRBJ1-1; v_call: TRBV19; cdr3_aa: ASSIEHRLNTEAF
j_call: TRBJ2-5; v_call: TRBV12-5; cdr3_aa: ASGSILLNSETQY
j_call: TRBJ2-7; v_call: TRBV12-3/TRBV12-4; cdr3_aa: ASSLMDYEQY
j_call: TRBJ1-5; v_call: TRBV19; cdr3_aa: ASSRTGTVLKYGNQPQH